This passage covers 8 T cell receptor beta chains from one sample sequenced in a study of blood T cells in healthy people across ages. Alongside a J-beta primer mix, a sample-barcoded 5' primer served in a second PCR lasting roughly 6 to 11 cycles. In TCRdb, the 5' RACE reads were re-called with MiXCR into one record per CDR3 protein. The sample carries hundreds of thousands of distinct CDR3 sequences, about 55% recorded once. Sequenced material: blood. The receptors come from a man aged 80 or over in good health.

This chain connects TRBV2 to TRBJ1-2; 8 bases agree with TRBD1. CDR1 and CDR2 (germline): SNHLY, FYNNEI. This CDR3 has 13 amino acids. V lost 2 bases and J lost 8; bases outside the gene matches: 4. CDR3 amino acids: CASSEQGAWGYTF. The CDR3 DNA reads as TGTGCCAGCAGTGAACAGGGGGCTTGGGGCTACACCTTC. Together with reference TRBV2 and TRBJ1-2, the CDR3 gives the full variable domain: EPEVTQTPSHQVTQMGQEVILRCVPISNHLYFYWYRQILGQKVEFLVSFYNNEISEKSEIFDDQFSVERPDGSNFTLKIRSTKLEDSAMYFCASSEQGAWGYTFGSGTRLTVV.

V gene TRBV9 combines with J gene TRBJ2-3; TRBD2 matches at 14 bases. This CDR3 is 19 amino acids long. V trimming: 0 bases; J trimming: 3 bases; junction bases outside the gene matches: 9. Germline lookup yields CDR1 SGDLS and CDR2 YYNGEE. The CDR3 DNA sequence: TGTGCCAGCAGCGTAGGGGCTGGGACTAGCGGGAGTTGGACAGATACGCAGTATTTT. This sequence encodes CASSVGAGTSGSWTDTQYF.

This clonotype appeared a single time. The rearrangement joins TRBV5-1 to TRBJ2-3, with D hard to call. CDR3 length: 14 amino acids. Germline-derived CDR1 and CDR2 are SGHRS and YFSETQ. Trimming removed 1 base from V and 4 bases from J, with 10 bases in between. The CDR3 bases are TGCGCCAGCAGCTTGAGCCCCCCCCCAGATACGCAGTATTTT. As protein: CASSLSPPPDTQYF.

The chain employs TRBV7-2 and TRBJ2-3; D unclear. The CDR3 is 14 amino acids. Germline V gives CDR1 SGHTA, CDR2 FQGNSA. The germline V and J ends were trimmed by 6 bases and 0 bases, with 10 bases remaining between them. CDR3 residues: CASRLGSSTDTQYF. CDR3 DNA: TGTGCCAGCAGACTCGGGTCTAGCACAGATACGCAGTATTTT.

The chain employs TRBV27 and TRBJ2-7, with 13 nucleotides matching TRBD2. Germline V lookup: CDR1 MNHEY, CDR2 SMNVEV (reference sequence). The CDR3 consists of 17 residues. J lost 5 bases, V lost 5 bases, and 12 bases had no gene match. This chain's CDR3 is CASSLASGLAGVNEQYF. The CDR3 nucleotides read TGTGCCAGCAGTCTGGCTTCTGGACTAGCGGGAGTTAACGAGCAGTACTTC.

This clonotype was observed a few times. V gene TRBV27 combines with J gene TRBJ2-1, with 9 bases lining up with TRBD1. Trimming at V came to 4 bases and at J to 4 bases, leaving 14 bases not matched to a gene. CDR1 MNHEY and CDR2 SMNVEV come from the germline V gene (reference sequence). The CDR3 totals 18 residues. CDR3 in amino acids: CASSSEISGTGRYNEQFF. The CDR3 region has the DNA TGTGCCAGCAGTTCCGAAATTTCCGGGACAGGGAGATACAATGAGCAGTTCTTC.

This chain connects TRBV3-1 to TRBJ1-1; a possible D gene is TRBD1 (6 bases). This CDR3 has 13 amino acids. Germline assignment: CDR1 LGHDT and CDR2 YNNKEL (reference sequence). The germline V and J ends were trimmed by 3 bases and 11 bases, with 16 bases remaining between them. The CDR3 nucleotides are TGTGCCAGCAGCCACGCAGGGGCCAAACGGGCTTTCTTT. It encodes CASSHAGAKRAFF.

This clonotype was recorded a few times. The chain uses TRBV9 and TRBJ2-1; TRBD2 aligns across 10 bases. Germline CDR1 reads SGDLS; CDR2 reads YYNGEE. This CDR3 is built from 14 residues. V shed 2 bases, J shed 9 bases, and the junction held 5 bases outside the gene matches. CDR3 protein: CASSVLAGVAEQFF. The CDR3 DNA reads as TGTGCCAGCAGCGTCCTAGCGGGAGTAGCTGAGCAGTTCTTC.